The TCR beta chain described here comes from a study of T cells in Graves' hyperthyroidism and ophthalmopathy. Amplification of TCR beta CDR3 regions used RNA as the template. Initially, a first-round RT-PCR of the TCR CDR3 employed the HTBI primer set. TCRdb reprocessed the multiplex PCR reads via MiXCR and lists one record per CDR3 protein. Among about 600,000 distinct CDR3 sequences listed, around 15% were seen once. This clonotype was found many times. The ends lost 6 bases at V and 9 bases at J; junction bases unmatched: 8. CDR1 is MNHNS and CDR2 is SASEGT in the germline V gene. The CDR3 runs 14 residues.

The TCR comes from a woman aged 40 to 50 with Graves' ophthalmopathy. The specimen was blood. The chain recombines TRBV6-1 with TRBJ2-1, with 10 bases lining up with TRBD1. This CDR3 is CASRPGQGSIEQFF. The CDR3 region has the DNA TGTGCCAGCAGACCGGGACAGGGGTCAATTGAGCAGTTCTTC.